These 29 T cell receptor beta chains were all obtained from the same sample, sequenced in a study of shared clonotypes between healthy human individuals. Profiled with immunoSEQ multiplex PCR; TCRdb holds only in-frame clones, not every one. The sample contains about 2.2 million clones, 90% to 95% of which appear only once. Naive CD8 isolation took CD45RO-negative cells positively selected for CCR7 and excluded terminally differentiated effector memory CD45RA+ cells. The specimen was naive CD8+ T cells from PBMCs. The receptor source for this set is a man aged 18 to 29 in good health. Some clones in this sample may be carry-over from other donors' samples.

The chain links TRBV12-5 to TRBJ2-2, with TRBD2 matching over 8 bases. Germline CDR1 and CDR2: LGHNT and FRNRAP. The CDR3 loop spans 16 amino acids. V was pared by 2 bases and J by 3 bases, with 5 bases of the junction left unmatched. DNA of the CDR3: TGTGCTAGTGGTTTGAGCGGGAGTGTGGACACCGGGGAGCTGTTTTTT. This codes for CASGLSGSVDTGELFF. Full variable domain (missing parts from reference TRBV12-5 and TRBJ2-2): DARVTQTPRHKVTEMGQEVTMRCQPILGHNTVFWYRQTMMQGLELLAYFRNRAPLDDSGMPKDRFSAEMPDATLATLKIQPSEPRDSAVYFCASGLSGSVDTGELFFGEGSRLTVL.

The V and J genes are TRBV6-1 and TRBJ2-7, with D perhaps matching TRBD2 (6 bases). V lost 5 bases to trimming and J lost 2 bases, with 16 bases between them. Germline CDR1 reads MNHNS; CDR2 reads SASEGT. This CDR3 contains 15 residues. CDR3 loop: CASSPRGTYAYEQYF. The CDR3 coding sequence is TGTGCCAGCAGTCCCCGAGGGACTTATGCCTACGAGCAGTACTTC.

The rearrangement joins TRBV27 to TRBJ2-1; D may match TRBD1 or TRBD2 (5 bases each). Germline V gives CDR1 MNHEY, CDR2 SMNVEV (reference sequence). The CDR3 totals 16 residues. Trimming removed 1 base from V and 3 bases from J, with 13 bases in between. The CDR3 DNA reads as TGTGCCAGCAGTTTATTGGCGCAGGGAGTCTACAATGAGCAGTTCTTC. It specifies CASSLLAQGVYNEQFF.

The chain is built from TRBV7-9 and TRBJ2-2; TRBD2 agrees at 7 bases. CDR1 is SEHNR and CDR2 is FQNEAQ in the germline V gene (reference sequence). After removal of 0 bases from V and 7 bases from J, the junction contained 11 bases not matched to a gene. This CDR3 is built from 17 residues. The DNA of the CDR3 is TGTGCCAGCAGCTTAGCCCCAACCGCCAGGGAGGGCGGGGAGCTGTTTTTT. Residues: CASSLAPTAREGGELFF.

To note about this clone: This CDR3 is also generated by other DNA sequences in the sample. The CDR3, as DNA: TGTGCCAGCAGCTTAGACAGGAACACTGAAGCTTTCTTT. It translates to CASSLDRNTEAFF. The rearrangement joins TRBV5-6 to TRBJ1-1, with D maybe TRBD1 (5 bases). The germline V gene encodes CDR1 SGHDT and CDR2 YYEEEE. Trimming removed 2 bases at V and 1 base at J, with 6 bases between. The CDR3 totals 13 residues.

The chain joins TRBV5-8 to TRBJ2-7; 7 bases fit TRBD1. The length of the CDR3 is 14 residues. The V segment lost 4 bases and the J segment 7 bases; nucleotides outside the gene matches: 11. Germline CDR1 is SGHTS and CDR2 is YDEGEE. CDR3 protein: CASSAYRGFGEQYF. CDR3 coding DNA: TGTGCCAGCAGCGCGTACAGGGGATTTGGGGAGCAGTACTTC.

This clone appeared once. This chain connects TRBV7-2 to TRBJ2-7, with D unresolved. Trimming cost V 2 bases and J 3 bases, with 14 bases left between them. CDR3 size: 15 residues. CDR1 is SGHTA, CDR2 FQGNSA, per germline. The CDR3 spells CASSLRPSTIYEQYF. As DNA, the CDR3 is TGTGCCAGCAGCTTAAGGCCTTCTACAATCTACGAGCAGTACTTC.

DNA for the CDR3: TGTGCCAGCAGCTGGGGGGACAGGGAAGACACTGAAGCTTTCTTT. The encoded protein is CASSWGDREDTEAFF. The V call is TRBV5-4, the J call TRBJ1-1, with TRBD1 identical over 9 bases. CDR3 size: 15 residues. V trimming: 3 bases; J trimming: 3 bases; junction bases outside the gene matches: 6. CDR1 SGHNT and CDR2 YYREEE come from the germline V gene (reference sequence).

The chain is built from TRBV11-2 and TRBJ2-1; D not resolved. V lost 4 bases and J lost 0, with 13 bases in between. Per germline, CDR1 SGHAT and CDR2 FQNNGV. This CDR3 comprises 16 residues. CDR3 nucleotides: TGTGCCAGCAGCTGGTTCCTCGTTAGCTCCTACAATGAGCAGTTCTTC. This gives the protein CASSWFLVSSYNEQFF.

The gene calls are TRBV13 and TRBJ2-1; possibly TRBD1 for D (6 bases). Deletions cut 5 bases from V and 14 bases from J, with 19 bases between. Germline V gene data show CDR1 as PRHDT and CDR2 as FYEKMQ (reference sequence). The CDR3 covers 13 residues. The CDR3 nucleotides read TGTGCCAGCAGCGGAGGAAGACAGGAGGTGGAGTTCTTC. It encodes CASSGGRQEVEFF.

The V call is TRBV4-3, the J call TRBJ2-2, with D perhaps TRBD1 (6 bases). Germline V gene sequence: CDR1 LGHNA, CDR2 YSLEER. The CDR3 contains 14 residues. V was pared by 7 bases and J by 2 bases, with 11 bases between. DNA for the CDR3: TGCGCCAGCACCCCGGACAGAAACACCGGGGAGCTGTTTTTT. Translated: CASTPDRNTGELFF.

The rearrangement joins TRBV6-1 to TRBJ1-1; D is undetermined. The V and J ends lost 3 bases and 3 bases respectively, with 5 bases between them. The V gene's germline CDR1 is MNHNS and CDR2 SASEGT. The CDR3 runs 12 residues. This CDR3 is CASSDLYTEAFF. CDR3 nucleotides: TGTGCCAGCAGTGACTTATACACTGAAGCTTTCTTT.

This chain connects TRBV27 to TRBJ1-4; D is uncertain. V lost 4 bases, J lost 7 bases, and 22 bases lay in between. This CDR3 comprises 17 residues. The germline CDR1 and CDR2 sequences are MNHEY and SMNVEV (reference sequence). The CDR3 sequence is CASSSNSMAQLGEKLFF. In nucleotides, the CDR3 is TGTGCCAGCAGTTCCAACTCCATGGCACAACTCGGTGAAAAACTGTTTTTT.

Comment on this clone: This specimen includes other DNA sequences encoding the same CDR3. This chain links TRBV7-9 with TRBJ2-1; 15 bases align to TRBD2. Germline CDR1 SEHNR, CDR2 FQNEAQ (reference sequence). The trim removed 5 bases at V and 1 base at J, leaving 6 bases unmatched. This CDR3 contains 18 residues. Written as DNA, the CDR3 is TGTGCCAGCAGCCCCGGACTAGCGGGAGGGCCTTCCTACAATGAGCAGTTCTTC. Encoded protein: CASSPGLAGGPSYNEQFF.

The chain carries TRBV6-5 and TRBJ2-1; TRBD2 matches at 13 bases. CDR3 length equals 15 residues. Germline lookup yields CDR1 MNHEY and CDR2 SVGAGI. Trimming at V came to 5 bases and at J to 7 bases, leaving 5 bases not matched to a gene. The CDR3 coding sequence is TGTGCCAGCAGTCCAATACTAGCGGGGGGGAATGAGCAGTTCTTC. Residues: CASSPILAGGNEQFF.

The chain couples TRBV5-1 to TRBJ2-7, with 7 bases lining up with TRBD1. Trimming cost V 0 bases and J 5 bases; bases outside gene matches: 8. This CDR3 contains 15 residues. Germline-derived CDR1 and CDR2 are SGHRS and YFSETQ. CDR3: CASSLALGQIHEQYF. CDR3 in DNA: TGCGCCAGCAGCTTGGCCCTGGGACAGATCCACGAGCAGTACTTC.

This chain joins TRBV7-9 and TRBJ2-1, with a tentative D call TRBD2 (6 bases). The CDR3 loop spans 15 amino acids. Germline V gene sequence: CDR1 SEHNR, CDR2 FQNEAQ (reference sequence). The V gene lost 6 bases and the J gene lost 8 bases, with 20 bases spanning the gap. For the CDR3, the DNA is TGTGCCAGCAGTCGCGGGGAGGTCCGTGGCGATGAGCAGTTCTTC. Translated, it gives CASSRGEVRGDEQFF.

The chain links TRBV7-8 to TRBJ1-1; weak D call: TRBD1 (6 bases). V lost 3 bases, J lost 0 bases, and 14 bases lay in between. The length of the CDR3 is 16 residues. Germline CDR1 reads SGHVS; CDR2 reads FQNEAQ. For the CDR3, the DNA is TGTGCCAGCAGCTTCGGGACAACTTACTTGAACACTGAAGCTTTCTTT. Its translation is CASSFGTTYLNTEAFF.

The chain combines TRBV7-3 with TRBJ2-7; D not resolved. Trimming removed 2 bases from V and 5 bases from J, with 13 bases in between. Germline V gene data show CDR1 as SGHTA and CDR2 as FQGTGA. The CDR3 extends over 14 amino acids. The CDR3, as DNA: TGTGCCAGCAGCTTAGACGGGCAGGCGGACGAGCAGTACTTC. It yields the protein CASSLDGQADEQYF.

This rearrangement joins TRBV11-3 to TRBJ2-1; TRBD2 matches 8 bases. The junction had 7 bases not matched to a gene; V was cut back by 5 bases and J by 10 bases. The CDR3 covers 13 residues. The germline V gene has CDR1 SGHNT and CDR2 YENEEA. CDR3 bases: TGTGCCAGCAGCCGCCGGGGGGGAAAAGAGCAGTTCTTC. Translated, it gives CASSRRGGKEQFF.

This chain uses TRBV15 with TRBJ2-3; D is unresolved. Germline CDR1 LNHNV, CDR2 YYDKDF (reference sequence). Trimming pared 0 bases from V and 4 bases from J, leaving 17 bases between. This CDR3 has 17 amino acids. CDR3 in DNA: TGTGCCACCAGCAGAGAGCCCGGCGGCGGATGGGCAGATACGCAGTATTTT. Translation gives CATSREPGGGWADTQYF. The full variable domain, with the rest looked up from reference TRBV15 and TRBJ2-3, is DAMVIQNPRYQVTQFGKPVTLSCSQTLNHNVMYWYQQKSSQAPKLLFHYYDKDFNNEADTPDNFQSRRPNTSFCFLDIRSPGLGDTAMYLCATSREPGGGWADTQYFGPGTRLTVL.

This CDR3 is CASSYRGGHNEQFF. The CDR3, as DNA: TGTGCCAGCAGTTACAGGGGAGGGCACAATGAGCAGTTCTTC. V usage is TRBV6-5 and J usage is TRBJ2-1, with 7 bases aligning to TRBD2. V lost 2 bases, J lost 5 bases, and 3 bases stayed unmatched. The CDR3 loop spans 14 amino acids. Germline V gene lookup returns CDR1 MNHEY and CDR2 SVGAGI.

The chain has TRBV27 and TRBJ2-4, with TRBD2 identical over 14 bases. J was trimmed by 4 bases and V by 5 bases; bases with no gene match: 10. This CDR3 spans 18 amino acids. In germline, CDR1 is MNHEY, CDR2 SMNVEV (reference sequence). The CDR3 here is CASSPGLAGGFGKNIQYF. The CDR3 DNA is TGTGCCAGCAGTCCAGGACTAGCGGGAGGTTTTGGAAAAAACATTCAGTACTTC.

The genes are TRBV5-1 and TRBJ1-4, with D unclear. Trimming shortened V by 0 bases and J by 6 bases, and 15 bases separated the two germline ends. The CDR3 contains 16 residues. Germline V lookup: CDR1 SGHRS, CDR2 YFSETQ. The CDR3: CASSLAWLENDEKLFF. The DNA for the CDR3 is TGCGCCAGCAGCTTGGCCTGGTTGGAGAATGATGAAAAACTGTTTTTT. The full variable domain, completed using reference TRBV5-1 and TRBJ1-4, is KAGVTQTPRYLIKTRGQQVTLSCSPISGHRSVSWYQQTPGQGLQFLFEYFSETQRNKGNFPGRFSGRQFSNSRSEMNVSTLELGDSALYLCASSLAWLENDEKLFFGSGTQLSVL.

This clone was counted only a few times. The V gene is TRBV7-9, the J gene TRBJ1-5, with no clear D. CDR3 length: 14 residues. V was trimmed by 1 base and J by 8 bases, leaving 12 bases between them. Germline values: CDR1 SEHNR, CDR2 FQNEAQ (reference sequence). For the CDR3, the DNA is TGTGCCAGCAGCTTAGATAGGGAGAAGGAGCCCCAGCATTTT. This encodes CASSLDREKEPQHF.

V is TRBV7-9 and J is TRBJ2-7; TRBD2 matches at 10 bases. CDR3 length equals 16 residues. J gave up 3 bases and V 5 bases, and 10 bases lay outside the gene matches. In germline, CDR1 is SEHNR, CDR2 FQNEAQ (reference sequence). The CDR3 sequence: CASSPMTSGRFYEQYF. The CDR3 nucleotides read TGTGCCAGCAGCCCAATGACTAGCGGGCGTTTCTACGAGCAGTACTTC.

The chain combines TRBV19 with TRBJ1-5, with D uncertain. Germline V gives CDR1 LNHDA, CDR2 SQIVND (reference sequence). Trimming shortened V by 5 bases and J by 2 bases, and 16 bases separated the two germline ends. The CDR3 runs to 16 residues. The CDR3 sequence is CASSLFGVLGNQPQHF. CDR3 in DNA: TGTGCCAGTAGTTTGTTCGGGGTCTTGGGCAATCAGCCCCAGCATTTT. The full variable domain, with the rest looked up from reference TRBV19 and TRBJ1-5, is DGGITQSPKYLFRKEGQNVTLSCEQNLNHDAMYWYRQDPGQGLRLIYYSQIVNDFQKGDIAEGYSVSREKKESFPLTVTSAQKNPTAFYLCASSLFGVLGNQPQHFGDGTRLSIL.

The rearrangement uses TRBV2 and TRBJ2-3; D perhaps matches TRBD2 (5 bases). There are 15 residues in the CDR3. V lost 8 bases to trimming and J lost 1 base, with 16 bases between them. CDR1 is SNHLY, CDR2 FYNNEI, per germline. CDR3 sequence: CASYPLLRGTDTQYF. The CDR3 coding sequence is TGTGCCAGCTACCCCCTTTTGCGGGGCACAGATACGCAGTATTTT.

The chain joins TRBV11-1 to TRBJ2-3; 7 bases map to TRBD1. From germline, CDR1 is SGHAT and CDR2 FQDESV (reference sequence). This CDR3 region has 17 residues. After removal of 0 bases from V and 0 bases from J, the junction contained 6 bases not matched to a gene. The CDR3 spells CASSLARGTSSTDTQYF. The CDR3 nucleotides are TGTGCCAGCAGCTTAGCCAGGGGGACCTCTAGCACAGATACGCAGTATTTT. Variable domain in full (rest from reference TRBV11-1 and TRBJ2-3): EAEVAQSPRYKITEKSQAVAFWCDPISGHATLYWYRQILGQGPELLVQFQDESVVDDSQLPKDRFSAERLKGVDSTLKIQPAELGDSAMYLCASSLARGTSSTDTQYFGPGTRLTVL.